Detailed here is one T cell receptor (beta chain). Its antigen has not been determined. The record has no base qualities; no much larger clone is one base away. Participants in the prospective study were enrolled through a virtual design, were aged 18 to 89 years, and lived in approximately 25 United States geographic areas. In the prospective study, participants were assigned to cohorts based on the clinical history participants reported in a screening survey and a study questionnaire. ImmuneRACE Cohort 3 recovered participants were defined by two consecutive negative NP/OP PCR tests, healthcare professional clearance, or symptom resolution. In the prospective study, mobile phlebotomists collected whole blood, serum and a nasopharyngeal or oropharyngeal swab from each participant. Additional blood draws and questionnaires over an approximately 2-month period could optionally be provided by prospective study participants. Before DNA extraction, prospective study blood samples were shipped either frozen or at room temperature.

The immunoSEQ Assay, a bias-controlled multiplex PCR, was used to amplify TCRbeta CDR3 regions from genomic DNA. Per the original workflow: Nucleated cell counts per sample were estimated from amplification of reference gene primers within the assay. To quantify the absolute abundance of each unique TCRbeta CDR3 rearrangement, sequence reads were collapsed and filtered. For each sample, productive Simpson clonality was calculated as the square root of Simpson's diversity index over productive rearrangements. TCRdb's version of the immuneACCESS table is confined to in-frame rearrangements and falls short of the full clone set. An unresolved V gene accounts for under half of the shortfall where checked; the remainder is of unknown origin. V, J and clone size are those of that table, while D and trimming were read from the DNA. In all, the sample holds 200,000 or so clones, and about 80% of those were seen once. The ten largest clones add up to around 7% of the sample.

This specimen belongs to a study of blood T cell repertoires in COVID-19 (dated by TCRdb to 2018 to 2020). Some background on the complete study: Samples covering the acute and convalescent phases of COVID-19 were provided by collaborators in the United States, Italy and Spain. The material from the prospective study consisted of cDNA or gDNA derived from T cells, B-cell-depleted T cells, or PBMCs. The dataset comprised deeply sampled blood TCRbeta repertoires from subjects exposed to, actively infected with, or recovered from COVID-19. The repertoires were released in a freely available public database intended as a resource for research on the immune response to SARS-CoV-2. The samples were drawn from two sources: the first 160 participants of the ongoing ImmuneRACE study, and fewer than 1,500 subjects contributed by 6 global collaborators. Nearly every sample came with metadata listing a de-identified subject ID, COVID-19 status, age in years and sex. HLA class I and class II types, where available, came from metadata supplied by the sample provider rather than from assay-based typing. Beyond this particular receptor, the publication reports: The amount of clinical and demographic metadata varied by source and participant and was provided uncurated.

Material for sequencing was PBMCs or T cells enriched from blood (not recorded which). The TCR sequence derives from a man in his forties or fifties who had recovered from COVID-19.

The sequenced DNA is TGTGCCAGCAGTTTAACCCCCCCCGACAGGGGGCCCTATATTGATTCACCCCTCCACTTT. Its coded protein is CASSLTPPDRGPYIDSPLHF. The chain uses TRBV27 and TRBJ1-6, and TRBD1 matches 10 of the central bases. V loses 2 bases at its end and J loses 8 bases; junction bases beyond the gene matches: 18. The germline V gene (reference sequence) supplies CDR1 MNHEY and CDR2 SMNVEV. Spanning cysteine to phenylalanine, the CDR3 consists of 20 amino acids. Just CDR3 DNA is preserved here, 60 bases in frame from base 1.